These 28 T cell receptor beta chains came from one sample sequenced in a study of T cell repertoires in cytomegalovirus infection. TCRdb passed the reads through MiXCR, listing each CDR3 protein once. In the table there are hundreds of thousands of distinct CDR3 sequences, about 24% of which are singletons. The material sequenced was CD8+ T cells from PBMCs. These receptors were obtained from a human donor in good health (CMV status not recorded). Some clones in this sample may be carry-over from other donors' samples.

About this clonotype itself: One junction end does not reproduce the germline sequence, and a read error may be involved. The chain is built from TRBV7-6 and TRBJ1-6, with D tentatively TRBD1 (5 bases). CDR1 is SGHVS, CDR2 FNYEAQ, per germline. CDR3 length: 14 residues. The CDR3 region is CVSSRRVDNSPLHF. CDR3 coding DNA: TGTGTCAGCAGCCGCAGGGTAGACAATTCACCCCTCCACTTT.

This clonotype appeared many times. V gene TRBV7-2 combines with J gene TRBJ1-2; 7 positions agree with TRBD1. The CDR3 is 15 amino acids. CDR1 and CDR2 (germline): SGHTA, FQGNSA. V lost 3 bases, J lost 4 bases, and 8 bases stayed unmatched. DNA of the CDR3: TGTGCCAGCAGCTTTAACTTGGGACAGTCCTATGGCTACACCTTC. Protein product: CASSFNLGQSYGYTF.

This clonotype was detected only a few times. The chain combines TRBV7-9 with TRBJ1-5, with D perhaps matching TRBD1 (6 bases). The CDR3 sequence is 16 residues long. Germline CDR1 SEHNR, CDR2 FQNEAQ (reference sequence). The V end lost 5 bases, the J end lost 5 bases, and 19 bases lay between the germline ends. CDR3 nucleotide sequence: TGTGCCAGCAGCACAACAAAGACAGGCGGCGATCAGCCCCAGCATTTT. It specifies CASSTTKTGGDQPQHF.

Comment on this clonotype: A much larger clone differs from this one at a single base, so this may be a read error. The V gene is TRBV7-6, the J gene TRBJ2-7, with D perhaps TRBD2 (5 bases). The CDR3 runs 13 residues. The germline gives CDR1 SGHVS, CDR2 FNYEAQ. CDR3 amino acids: CTSSHGLGDEQYF. The CDR3 coding sequence is TGTACCAGCAGCCATGGACTGGGCGACGAGCAGTACTTC.

The chain employs TRBV4-3 and TRBJ2-3; TRBD1 agrees at 7 bases. The length of the CDR3 is 16 residues. CDR1 is LGHNA, CDR2 YSLEER, per germline. The V and J ends lost 0 bases and 2 bases, in that order; junction bases with no gene match: 5. Here the CDR3 reads CASSQEGTEATDTQYF. The CDR3 nucleotides are TGCGCCAGCAGCCAAGAAGGGACAGAAGCCACAGATACGCAGTATTTT.

Note on this clonotype: Sequence at one end of the junction differs from germline and may be a read error. This sequence joins TRBV4-1 and TRBJ2-1; D gene ambiguous. Germline values: CDR1 MGHRA, CDR2 YSYEKL. The CDR3 is 13 residues long. DNA of the CDR3: TGCGCCAGCAGCCCAAGCTCCTACAAAGAGCAGTTCTTC. Its translation is CASSPSSYKEQFF.

This chain uses TRBV28 with TRBJ1-2; D not resolved. The CDR3 has 14 residues. V dropped 4 bases and J dropped 0 bases, with 9 bases sitting between them. Germline CDR1 reads MDHEN; CDR2 reads SYDVKM. The CDR3 sequence is CASSSRSSNYGYTF. In DNA form, the CDR3 reads TGTGCCAGCAGTTCCCGGTCTTCTAACTATGGCTACACCTTC.

This clonotype showed up many times. The J gene is TRBJ2-7, the V gene TRBV27; unclear D gene. The CDR3 is 16 residues long. Germline V CDR1 and CDR2: MNHEY, SMNVEV (reference sequence). The ends were cut back, 0 bases at V and 0 bases at J, with 12 bases in the middle. In DNA, the CDR3 is TGTGCCAGCAGTTTATCGTCCCCCTCTGGCTCCTACGAGCAGTACTTC. Translation gives CASSLSSPSGSYEQYF.

Only a few counts were recorded for this clonotype. V usage is TRBV28 and J usage is TRBJ1-5; tentatively, D is TRBD1 (5 bases). Trimming stripped 3 bases from V and 0 bases from J, with 18 bases between. The CDR3 contains 18 residues. Germline-derived CDR1 and CDR2 are MDHEN and SYDVKM. The CDR3 here is CASSFLLQGPYSNQPQHF. The CDR3 DNA is TGTGCCAGCAGTTTCCTCCTCCAGGGACCATATAGCAATCAGCCCCAGCATTTT.

The genes are TRBV6-2 or TRBV6-3 and TRBJ1-6; a weak D match, TRBD1 (5 bases). V was clipped by 6 bases and J by 10 bases, with 19 bases between them. Germline CDR1 MNHEY, CDR2 SVGEGT. This CDR3 has 15 residues. The chain's CDR3 is CASSPLGDVLSPLHF. The CDR3 DNA follows: TGTGCCAGCAGCCCTCTGGGGGACGTTCTATCACCCCTCCACTTT.

CDR3 DNA: TGTGCCAGCAGCTTCGACAGGGGTAACACCGGGGAGCTGTTTTTT. This gives the protein CASSFDRGNTGELFF. V is TRBV11-1 and J is TRBJ2-2; 8 bases are a match to TRBD1. CDR3 length equals 15 residues. Germline V lookup: CDR1 SGHAT, CDR2 FQDESV (reference sequence). V was pared by 3 bases and J by 2 bases, with 2 bases of the junction left unmatched.

Many counts were recorded for this clonotype. V is TRBV7-8 and J is TRBJ1-4; D gene ambiguous. Germline CDR1 SGHVS, CDR2 FQNEAQ. The CDR3 has 16 residues. V was cut by 1 base and J by 4 bases, with 13 bases left in between. The CDR3 here is CASSLGAGYLNEKLFF. CDR3 nucleotide sequence: TGTGCCAGCAGCTTAGGGGCCGGGTATCTTAATGAAAAACTGTTTTTT.

Comment on this clonotype: A read error may be the cause here, since a much bigger clone is one base away. This sequence joins TRBV12-3 or TRBV12-4 and TRBJ2-5, with D uncertain. The CDR3 spans 14 residues. In DNA, the CDR3 is TGTGCCAGCAGTTTAGTCCCACCGGCGGAGACCCGGTACTTC. It codes for CASSLVPPAETRYF.

This CDR3 reads CASSPGLGEQFF. The DNA of the CDR3 is TGCGCCAGCAGTCCAGGTCTAGGGGAGCAGTTCTTC. The V gene is TRBV23-1, the J gene TRBJ2-1; D is uncertain. TRBV23-1 is an ORF, with its function uncertain. Deletions cut 4 bases from V and 10 bases from J, with 11 bases between. CDR3 length: 12 amino acids.

This chain joins TRBV2 and TRBJ2-3; no clear D gene. The CDR3 loop spans 15 amino acids. The V end was cut by 7 bases, the J end by 2 bases, with 16 bases between. The germline gives CDR1 SNHLY, CDR2 FYNNEI. In nucleotides, the CDR3 is TGTGCCAGCACTATTACGGTGTCAATCACAGATACGCAGTATTTT. It codes for CASTITVSITDTQYF.

Here the CDR3 reads CASLGQGWDTEAFF. CDR3 nucleotides: TGTGCCAGCTTGGGTCAGGGATGGGACACTGAAGCTTTCTTT. This chain links TRBV2 with TRBJ1-1; a possible D gene is TRBD1 (5 bases). This CDR3 comprises 14 residues. Germline CDR1 reads SNHLY; CDR2 reads FYNNEI. Deletions cut 8 bases from V and 3 bases from J, with 16 bases between.

There are many counts of this clonotype. The chain is built from TRBV11-3 and TRBJ2-1; a possible D gene is TRBD2 (5 bases). CDR3 length: 16 amino acids. The V gene lost 5 bases and the J gene lost 2 bases, with 16 bases spanning the gap. In germline, CDR1 is SGHNT, CDR2 YENEEA. DNA for the CDR3: TGTGCCAGCAGCCTCGGGGAGCAGAGGCCCTACAATGAGCAGTTCTTC. This translates into CASSLGEQRPYNEQFF.

This clonotype was picked up a small number of times. The J gene is TRBJ2-2, the V gene TRBV6-2 or TRBV6-3, with 10 bases lining up with TRBD1. This CDR3 has 14 amino acids. V dropped 10 bases and J dropped 5; count of bases not matched to a gene: 7. Germline V lookup: CDR1 MNHEY, CDR2 SVGEGT. CDR3 bases: TGTGCCATTTCGGGACAGGGGATTACCGGGGAGCTGTTTTTT. Amino acid sequence: CAISGQGITGELFF.

In its sample, this clonotype was seen a few times. The chain uses TRBV19 and TRBJ2-5; D is uncertain. The CDR3 runs to 14 residues. Germline V gene sequence: CDR1 LNHDA, CDR2 SQIVND (reference sequence). V lost 3 bases to trimming and J lost 4 bases, with 12 bases between them. The CDR3 nucleotides read TGTGCCAGTAGTATTCCCGGTACGCGAGAGACCCAGTACTTC. It codes for CASSIPGTRETQYF.

The gene calls are TRBV28 and TRBJ2-5; a weak D match, TRBD2 (6 bases). Germline V lookup: CDR1 MDHEN, CDR2 SYDVKM. Trimming removed 3 bases at V and 0 bases at J, with 14 bases between. The CDR3 is 16 residues long. CDR3 sequence reads: CASSLPSSEYQETQYF. DNA for the CDR3: TGTGCCAGCAGTTTGCCGTCTAGCGAGTACCAAGAGACCCAGTACTTC.

In this sample, this clonotype turned up many times. V and J are TRBV7-9 and TRBJ1-5, with D possibly matching TRBD1 (6 bases). From germline, CDR1 is SEHNR and CDR2 FQNEAQ (reference sequence). This CDR3 region has 14 residues. Between the trimmed V and J ends, which lost 3 bases and 5 bases, there was a span of 11 bases. Here the CDR3 DNA reads TGTGCCAGCAGCTTCGGGGGCCTATATCAGCCCCAGCATTTT. This encodes CASSFGGLYQPQHF.

With regard to this clonotype: The junction departs from germline at one end; a sequencing error may be responsible. The chain links TRBV7-9 to TRBJ1-4, with D perhaps TRBD1 (6 bases). Per germline, CDR1 SEHNR and CDR2 FQNEAQ (reference sequence). The CDR3 extends over 14 amino acids. The CDR3 protein is CASSWDNSAEKLLF. As DNA, the CDR3 is TGTGCCAGCAGCTGGGACAACAGCGCTGAAAAACTGCTTTTT.

This clonotype has only a few counts. V gene TRBV6-6 combines with J gene TRBJ1-1; no definite D call. Germline CDR1 MNHNY, CDR2 SVGAGI (reference sequence). V was shortened by 2 bases and J by 5 bases, with 3 bases between the two germline ends. The CDR3 totals 11 residues. The CDR3 reads CASSYHTEAFF. CDR3 DNA: TGTGCCAGCAGTTACCATACTGAAGCTTTCTTT.

This clonotype came up a few times. V usage is TRBV6-2 or TRBV6-3 and J usage is TRBJ2-7; 13 bases match TRBD2. J gave up 4 bases and V 5 bases, and 5 bases lay outside the gene matches. CDR1 is MNHEY and CDR2 is SVGEGT in the germline V gene. The CDR3 loop spans 15 amino acids. The CDR3 DNA is TGTGCCAGCAGTGGACTAGCGGGGGCGACATACGAGCAGTACGTC. This translates into CASSGLAGATYEQYV.

This clonotype has at least ten counts. The rearrangement uses TRBV7-2 and TRBJ2-1, with 8 bases matching TRBD2. The CDR3 covers 15 residues. V shed 6 bases and J 7 bases; nucleotides not matched to a gene: 11. Germline assignment: CDR1 SGHTA and CDR2 FQGNSA. In DNA, the CDR3 is TGTGCCAGCAGACCTTTCGTAGCGGGGTTGAATGAGCAGTTCTTC. It yields the protein CASRPFVAGLNEQFF.

This clonotype was counted between two and nine times. The chain joins TRBV19 to TRBJ2-1; D remains unclear. CDR3 length: 15 residues. V lost 1 base, J lost 6 bases, and 13 bases lay in between. Germline-derived CDR1 and CDR2 are LNHDA and SQIVND (reference sequence). The CDR3 protein is CASSIARSITNEQFF. DNA of the CDR3: TGTGCCAGTAGTATAGCCCGTTCTATAACCAATGAGCAGTTCTTC.

This clonotype came up a few times. The V call is TRBV4-3, the J call TRBJ2-3, with TRBD2 matching over 9 bases. The CDR3 is made up of 15 amino acids. Germline-derived CDR1 and CDR2 are LGHNA and YSLEER. V lost 4 bases to trimming and J lost 5 bases; unmatched junction nucleotides: 7. CDR3 sequence: CASSPERGAGDTQYF. CDR3 in DNA: TGCGCCAGCAGCCCGGAGCGGGGGGCGGGAGATACGCAGTATTTT.

The V gene is TRBV3-1, the J gene TRBJ2-3; D is unclear. CDR1 and CDR2 from the germline V gene are LGHDT and YNNKEL (reference sequence). This CDR3 spans 13 amino acids. Trimming removed 0 bases from V and 5 bases from J, with 6 bases in between. CDR3 DNA sequence: TGTGCCAGCAGCCAAGAAAAATTAGATACGCAGTATTTT. Its protein product is CASSQEKLDTQYF.